The sequence of this T cell receptor (beta chain) was determined in a study of blood T cell repertoires in COVID-19. Trimming took off 0 bases at V and 0 bases at J, with 9 bases between the two ends. This CDR3 has 15 amino acids. Germline CDR1 SGDLS, CDR2 YYNGEE. Some clones are missing from TCRdb's copy, which holds only in-frame ones; the method was immunoSEQ multiplex PCR. Of 15,000 to 20,000 clones in the sample, 87% were seen once. The receptor was derived from a human donor in a cohort sampled during active COVID-19. The chain has TRBV9 and TRBJ1-1, with TRBD1 as a possible D gene (6 bases). The specimen was peripheral blood. CDR3: CASSVVGDMNTEAFF. As DNA, the CDR3 is TGTGCCAGCAGCGTAGTTGGGGACATGAACACTGAAGCTTTCTTT.